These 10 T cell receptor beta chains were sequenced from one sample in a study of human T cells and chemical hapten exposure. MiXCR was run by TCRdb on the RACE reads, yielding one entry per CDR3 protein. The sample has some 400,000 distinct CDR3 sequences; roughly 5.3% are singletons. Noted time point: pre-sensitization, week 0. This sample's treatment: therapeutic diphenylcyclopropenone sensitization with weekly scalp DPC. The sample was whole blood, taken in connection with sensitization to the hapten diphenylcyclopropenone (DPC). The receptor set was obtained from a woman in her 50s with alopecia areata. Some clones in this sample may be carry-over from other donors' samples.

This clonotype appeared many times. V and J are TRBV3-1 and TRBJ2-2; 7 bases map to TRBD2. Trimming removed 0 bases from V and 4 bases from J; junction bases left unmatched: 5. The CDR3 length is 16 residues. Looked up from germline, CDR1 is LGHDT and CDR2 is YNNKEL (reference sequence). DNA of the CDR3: TGTGCCAGCAGCCAAGATCCAGCGGGACTCACCGGGGAGCTGTTTTTT. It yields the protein CASSQDPAGLTGELFF.

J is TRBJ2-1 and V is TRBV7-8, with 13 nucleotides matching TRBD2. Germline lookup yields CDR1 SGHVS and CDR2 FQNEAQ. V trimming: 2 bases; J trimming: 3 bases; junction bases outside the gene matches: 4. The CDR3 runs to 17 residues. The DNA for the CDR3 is TGTGCCAGCAGCTTAACTAGCGGGAGGGCCTTCTACAATGAGCAGTTCTTC. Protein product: CASSLTSGRAFYNEQFF.

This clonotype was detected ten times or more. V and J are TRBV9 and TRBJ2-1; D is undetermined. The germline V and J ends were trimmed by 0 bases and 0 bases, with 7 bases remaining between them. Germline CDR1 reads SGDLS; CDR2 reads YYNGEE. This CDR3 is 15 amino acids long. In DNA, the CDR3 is TGTGCCAGCAGCGTAGGGTCCCCCTCCTACAATGAGCAGTTCTTC. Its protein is CASSVGSPSYNEQFF. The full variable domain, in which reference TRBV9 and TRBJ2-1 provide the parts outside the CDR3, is DSGVTQTPKHLITATGQRVTLRCSPRSGDLSVYWYQQSLDQGLQFLIQYYNGEERAKGNILERFSAQQFPDLHSELNLSSLELGDSALYFCASSVGSPSYNEQFFGPGTRLTVL.

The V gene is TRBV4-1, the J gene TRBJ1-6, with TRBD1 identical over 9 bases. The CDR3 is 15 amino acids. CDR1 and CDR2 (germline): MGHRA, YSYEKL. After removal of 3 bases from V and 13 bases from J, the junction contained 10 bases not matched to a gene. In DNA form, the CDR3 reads TGCGCCAGCAGCCACGTCCGGGACAGGGTAAATCCCCTCCACTTT. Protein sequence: CASSHVRDRVNPLHF.

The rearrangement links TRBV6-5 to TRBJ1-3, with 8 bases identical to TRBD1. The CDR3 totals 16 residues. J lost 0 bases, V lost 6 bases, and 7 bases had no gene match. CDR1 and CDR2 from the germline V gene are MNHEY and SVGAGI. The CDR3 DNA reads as TGTGCCAGCAGACTTCAGGGGGCTCCCTCTGGAAACACCATATATTTT. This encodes CASRLQGAPSGNTIYF.

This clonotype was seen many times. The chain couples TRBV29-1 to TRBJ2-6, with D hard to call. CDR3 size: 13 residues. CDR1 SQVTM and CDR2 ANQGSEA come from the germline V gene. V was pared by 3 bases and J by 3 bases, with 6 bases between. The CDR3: CSVEKVGANVLTF. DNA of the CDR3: TGCAGCGTTGAGAAGGTTGGGGCCAACGTCCTGACTTTC.

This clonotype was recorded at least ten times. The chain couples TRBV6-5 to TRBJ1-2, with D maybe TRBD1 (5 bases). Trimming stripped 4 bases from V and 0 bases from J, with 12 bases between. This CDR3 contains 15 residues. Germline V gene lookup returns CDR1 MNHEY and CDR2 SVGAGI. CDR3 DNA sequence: TGTGCCAGCAGTTCGGGGGATAACCCTAACTATGGCTACACCTTC. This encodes CASSSGDNPNYGYTF.

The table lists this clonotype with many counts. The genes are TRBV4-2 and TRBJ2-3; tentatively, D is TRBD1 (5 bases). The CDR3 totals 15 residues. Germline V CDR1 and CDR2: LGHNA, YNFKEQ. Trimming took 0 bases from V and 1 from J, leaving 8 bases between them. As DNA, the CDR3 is TGTGCCAGCAGCCAAGAGGGGCTAGGCACAGATACGCAGTATTTT. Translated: CASSQEGLGTDTQYF.

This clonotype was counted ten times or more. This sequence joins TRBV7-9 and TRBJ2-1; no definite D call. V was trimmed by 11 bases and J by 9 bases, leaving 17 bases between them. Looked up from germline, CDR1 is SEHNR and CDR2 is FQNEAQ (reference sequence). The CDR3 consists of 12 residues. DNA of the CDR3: TGTGCCGCTGGGCACCTCAACGGTGAGCAGTTCTTC. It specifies CAAGHLNGEQFF.

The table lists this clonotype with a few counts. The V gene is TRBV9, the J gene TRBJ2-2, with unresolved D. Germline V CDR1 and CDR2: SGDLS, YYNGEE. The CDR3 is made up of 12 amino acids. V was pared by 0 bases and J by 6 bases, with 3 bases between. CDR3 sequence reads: CASSVDAGELFF. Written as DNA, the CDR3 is TGTGCCAGCAGCGTAGACGCCGGGGAGCTGTTTTTT. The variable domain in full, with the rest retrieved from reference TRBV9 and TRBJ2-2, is DSGVTQTPKHLITATGQRVTLRCSPRSGDLSVYWYQQSLDQGLQFLIQYYNGEERAKGNILERFSAQQFPDLHSELNLSSLELGDSALYFCASSVDAGELFFGEGSRLTVL.